The T cell receptor (beta chain) described here comes from a study of blood T cell repertoires in COVID-19. In the study overall: Samples came from the United States, Italy and Spain, spanning acute and convalescent COVID-19. PBMCs, B-cell-depleted T cells, or T cells provided the cDNA or gDNA that made up the material.

This clone was counted a few times. Original processing notes: Reference gene primer amplification in the assay estimated nucleated cell counts. Sequenced by immunoSEQ multiplex PCR; TCRdb stores in-frame clones only, minus some. The DNA was the basis for D and trimming; V, J and clone size are from that table. The sample consists of more than 95,000 clones, 81% of them appearing once. Per germline, CDR1 LGHDT and CDR2 YNNKEL (reference sequence). The CDR3 runs to 18 residues. The junction had 17 bases not matched to a gene; V was cut back by 4 bases and J by 3 bases. Patients at the Seattle site were enrolled during active infection and followed longitudinally.

The rearrangement uses TRBV3-1 (or the pseudogene TRBV3-2) and TRBJ1-2; 7 nucleotides align to TRBD1. The sequencing sample was made of peripheral blood. The clonotype was recovered from a man aged 25 to 40 with COVID-19, enrolled during active disease. The CDR3, as DNA: TGTGCCAGCAGCCCGCAATACCGGGGACAGACGAAGGACTATGGCTACACCTTC. Translated, it gives CASSPQYRGQTKDYGYTF.